This T cell receptor beta chain was sequenced in a study of T-cell reconstitution after alpha-beta-depleted transplantation in children listed by TCRdb under 2016. A note on the overall study: Using TCR repertoire profiling, the study quantitatively followed how T-cell immune reconstitution unfolded in children after TCRalphabeta/CD19-depleted allogeneic hematopoietic cell transplantation. Summary of the overall study and its limitations: In some patients, high TCRbeta diversity at day 60 was attributed to recipient T cells and intrathymic progenitors that had survived conditioning. The apparently early recovery of alphabetaT-cell counts about two months after transplant reportedly depended on only several hundred rapidly expanded clones that came from non-depleted graft cells. Hyperexpanded clone frequencies declined over subsequent months; after one year, T-cell counts and TCRbeta diversity were mostly attributed to newly produced T cells.

Reading from cysteine to phenylalanine, the CDR3 counts 17 amino acids. Solely the CDR3 DNA is kept, with 51 bases framed from the first base. CDR1 and CDR2 are drawn from the germline V gene: SGHRS, YFSETQ. Preparation of the library involved PCR. The reads were generated on an Illumina HiSeq 2500. TCR library preparation used molecular barcoding, with unique molecular identifiers applied to normalize quantification of the TCRbeta repertoire. Through fastp at Q25 and MiXCR, TCRdb rebuilt clones from the public reads, retaining in-frame beta chains. Identical CDR3 protein sequences are pooled into one entry, listed with their most common genes and DNA. In this sample the table shows roughly 420,000 distinct CDR3 sequences, around 15% of which occur a single time. The ten largest account for 25% to 30% of the sample. There are a few counts of this clonotype. The antigen it recognizes is unknown. Relative to the germline gene, one junction end is altered; a read error may explain this.

The treatment or condition label, as the study defines it: allogeneic hematopoietic cell transplantation with graft depleted of TCRalphabeta T cells and CD19 B cells. Transplant recipients were children who received TCRalphabeta/CD19-depleted allogeneic hematopoietic cell grafts. The sequence came from a boy younger than two who had a stem cell transplant for Wiskott-Aldrich syndrome, so the T cells may come from the graft donor. The V gene is TRBV5-1 and the J gene is TRBJ2-6; there is no confident call for the D gene. Sequenced material: PBMCs, mostly from graft donor cells, taken 360 days after TCRalphabeta/CD19-depleted stem cell transplant. The CDR3 in this case is CASRLAIRTLGANVLTF. The nucleotide sequence reads as follows: TGCGCCAGCAGATTGGCGATCAGAACTCTGGGGGCCAACGTCCTGACTTTC.